This entry concerns a single TCR beta chain. This sample stems from a study of blood T cell repertoires in COVID-19. Turning to the study itself: There were acute and convalescent COVID-19 samples, and they came from the United States, Italy and Spain. PBMCs, B-cell-depleted T cells, or T cells provided the cDNA or gDNA that made up the material.

Source study methods: Reference gene primer amplification gave nucleated cell count estimates. Data came from immunoSEQ multiplex PCR; TCRdb stores just in-frame clones and leaves some out. The DNA gave D and trimming, while V, J and clone size come from that table. The sample lists approximately 210,000 clones; roughly 88% were seen once. Germline lookup yields CDR1 SGHDN and CDR2 FVKESK. The CDR3 runs to 15 residues. The ends lost 4 bases at V and 8 bases at J; junction bases unmatched: 13. The V gene is TRBV14, the J gene TRBJ1-2; 7 bases match TRBD1. The sequence derives from a man between 18 and 35 years old with active or convalescent COVID-19. Sequencing was carried out using peripheral blood. Here the CDR3 DNA reads TGTGCCAGCAGCCCTCGTGAGAGGGGGCGACGGGGCTACACCTTC. Its protein product is CASSPRERGRRGYTF.